Described below is a single TCR beta chain sequence and its context. The data originate from a study of cytotoxic CD8 clonotypes in ibrutinib-treated CLL. The assay was immunoSEQ multiplex PCR, and TCRdb's table has in-frame clones only and misses some. The table includes 110,000 to 150,000 clones, 76% detected once. The starting material was PBMCs, obtained after 24 months of ibrutinib treatment. The sequence derives from a human donor with chronic lymphocytic leukemia.

The CDR3 DNA follows: TGTGCCATCAGTGGGGTCCCCGCGAACACCGGGGAGCTGTTTTTT. This sequence encodes CAISGVPANTGELFF. The rearrangement joins TRBV10-3 to TRBJ2-2; D is uncertain. This CDR3 is 15 amino acids long. CDR1 and CDR2 (germline): ENHRY, SYGVKD. Trimming took 4 bases from V and 0 from J, leaving 9 bases between them.